These 9 T cell receptor beta chains share one sample of origin, sequenced in a study of CD8 T cells in ankylosing spondylitis. One entry per CDR3 protein results from TCRdb running MiXCR on the 5' RACE reads. The top ten hold roughly 0.99% of the sample, which has 340,000 or so distinct CDR3 sequences, about 14% seen once. What was sequenced was blood, either unsorted or a sorted T cell fraction (not recorded which). The receptors stem from a male donor with ankylosing spondylitis or in good health (not recorded which).

This clonotype was picked up one time. The chain has TRBV7-6 and TRBJ2-7; D may be TRBD2 (7 bases). The V and J ends lost 6 bases and 12 bases respectively, with 21 bases between them. This CDR3 is 13 amino acids long. Germline V CDR1 and CDR2: SGHVS, FNYEAQ. CDR3 bases: TGTGCCAGCAGTCCGCAGGGGAGGGATGCGTGGTACTTC. It specifies CASSPQGRDAWYF.

The chain combines TRBV27 with TRBJ1-1; perhaps TRBD1 as D (5 bases). The CDR3 contains 16 residues. The germline gives CDR1 MNHEY, CDR2 SMNVEV (reference sequence). V was shortened by 6 bases and J by 0 bases, with 17 bases between the two germline ends. The CDR3 sequence: CASSYRTGHLNTEAFF. CDR3 DNA: TGTGCCAGCAGCTACCGGACGGGGCACTTGAACACTGAAGCTTTCTTT.

This clonotype was counted between two and nine times. The chain recombines TRBV6-5 with TRBJ2-2; 7 bases line up with TRBD1. This CDR3 region has 16 residues. Germline CDR1 is MNHEY and CDR2 is SVGAGI. After removal of 3 bases from V and 0 bases from J, the junction contained 4 bases not matched to a gene. For the CDR3, the DNA is TGTGCCAGCAGTTATTACGGGACAGCGAACACCGGGGAGCTGTTTTTT. This encodes CASSYYGTANTGELFF.

This chain connects TRBV5-1 to TRBJ2-1, with 10 positions matching TRBD2. Germline V lookup: CDR1 SGHRS, CDR2 YFSETQ. The CDR3 consists of 17 residues. Trimming removed 4 bases from V and 9 bases from J; junction bases left unmatched: 16. CDR3 in amino acids: CASSLAPAGGLIGEQFF. CDR3 bases: TGCGCCAGCAGCCTCGCCCCAGCGGGAGGGCTTATCGGTGAGCAGTTCTTC.

This clonotype has more than one count but fewer than ten. This sequence joins TRBV20-1 and TRBJ2-5; D might be TRBD1 (6 bases). The V gene's germline CDR1 is DFQATT and CDR2 SNEGSKA (reference sequence). CDR3 size: 15 residues. Trimming stripped 5 bases from V and 5 bases from J, with 21 bases between. The CDR3 nucleotides are TGCAGTGCTCCCCGGACAGCGATATCCTCGGAGACCCAGTACTTC. This encodes CSAPRTAISSETQYF.

In its sample, this clonotype was seen a few times. The rearrangement joins TRBV5-1 to TRBJ2-3; 8 nucleotides line up with TRBD2. Losses at the gene ends were 2 bases for V and 7 bases for J; bases not matched to a gene: 15. CDR1 is SGHRS, CDR2 YFSETQ, per germline. The CDR3 runs 17 residues. CDR3: CASSLLPPSGGQNTQYF. Written as DNA, the CDR3 is TGCGCCAGCAGCTTACTTCCGCCCTCGGGGGGGCAAAATACGCAGTATTTT.

V and J are TRBV20-1 and TRBJ2-1, with D uncertain. The CDR3 loop spans 12 amino acids. Germline V gene lookup returns CDR1 DFQATT and CDR2 SNEGSKA (reference sequence). Trimming pared 0 bases from V and 9 bases from J, leaving 9 bases between. The CDR3 nucleotides read TGCAGTGCTAGAGATAGAGCGATTGAGCAGTTCTTC. It encodes CSARDRAIEQFF.

The gene calls are TRBV6-1 and TRBJ1-2; D is unresolved. The germline CDR1 and CDR2 sequences are MNHNS and SASEGT. Trimming cost V 2 bases and J 2 bases, with 6 bases left between them. The CDR3 spans 13 residues. CDR3 DNA sequence: TGTGCCAGCAGTGAACAGAAAAACTATGGCTACACCTTC. It translates to CASSEQKNYGYTF.

The gene calls are TRBV6-5 and TRBJ2-1, with TRBD1 identical over 9 bases. Germline V gene data show CDR1 as MNHEY and CDR2 as SVGAGI. The CDR3 extends over 16 amino acids. The J segment lost 7 bases and the V segment lost 2 bases, leaving 9 bases of the junction unmatched. In DNA, the CDR3 is TGTGCCAGCAGTTACGACACAGGGGGCAGATTGAATGAGCAGTTCTTC. It codes for CASSYDTGGRLNEQFF.